This entry lists 31 T cell receptor beta chains sequenced from one sample in a study of PD-1 blockade in classical Hodgkin lymphoma. Each patient relapsed following autologous stem cell transplantation, and prior brentuximab vedotin exposure differed. Produced via immunoSEQ multiplex PCR; TCRdb's table is partial and in-frame only. The sample holds about 15,000 clones; approximately 88% are singletons and the top ten take roughly 34%. The sequencing used peripheral blood mononuclear cells (PBMCs), collected before the second cycle of nivolumab. The source of these receptors is a human donor with classical Hodgkin lymphoma.

The chain has TRBV5-4 and TRBJ1-2, with 10 bases identical to TRBD1. V lost 2 bases and J lost 6; bases outside the gene matches: 1. The CDR3 consists of 13 residues. Germline CDR1 and CDR2: SGHNT and YYREEE (reference sequence). CDR3 sequence: CASSLGQGDGYTF. The CDR3 bases are TGTGCCAGCAGCTTAGGACAGGGGGATGGCTACACCTTC.

The chain recombines TRBV19 with TRBJ1-1; TRBD1 might be the D (6 bases). The germline CDR1 and CDR2 sequences are LNHDA and SQIVND (reference sequence). V lost 10 bases to trimming and J lost 4 bases, with 22 bases between them. The CDR3 length is 15 residues. CDR3 region: CATVSGGARSTEAFF. The CDR3 nucleotides are TGTGCCACCGTCTCCGGGGGGGCTAGGAGCACTGAAGCTTTCTTT. Full variable domain (remainder filled in from reference TRBV19 and TRBJ1-1): DGGITQSPKYLFRKEGQNVTLSCEQNLNHDAMYWYRQDPGQGLRLIYYSQIVNDFQKGDIAEGYSVSREKKESFPLTVTSAQKNPTAFYLCATVSGGARSTEAFFGQGTRLTVV.

Worth noting for this clone: An end of the junction does not agree with germline; a read error may underlie this. The chain joins TRBV6-5 to TRBJ2-7; possible D gene TRBD1, 6 bases. The CDR3 is 14 residues long. Germline CDR1 is MNHEY and CDR2 is SVGAGI. CDR3 sequence reads: CAGSYREKTYEQYF. The CDR3 bases are TGTGCCGGCAGTTACAGGGAGAAAACCTACGAGCAGTACTTC.

The genes are TRBV6-5 and TRBJ1-2; D remains unclear. CDR1 is MNHEY and CDR2 is SVGAGI in the germline V gene. Trimming cost V 4 bases and J 7 bases, with 13 bases left between them. CDR3 length: 13 residues. Written as DNA, the CDR3 is TGTGCCAGCAGTTCCTATAGAGGAGGTGGCTACACCTTC. Translated: CASSSYRGGGYTF.

The CDR3, as DNA: TGCGCCAGCAGCTTGGAGGGAACTGGAAACACCATATATTTT. It codes for CASSLEGTGNTIYF. The V gene is TRBV5-1, the J gene TRBJ1-3; D is unclear. The CDR3 sequence is 14 residues long. V was shortened by 0 bases and J by 2 bases, with 6 bases between the two germline ends. Germline CDR1 reads SGHRS; CDR2 reads YFSETQ.

This rearrangement joins TRBV6-1 to TRBJ1-2, with D uncertain. This CDR3 has 13 residues. The V and J ends lost 5 bases and 2 bases respectively, with 9 bases between them. CDR1 and CDR2 from the germline V gene are MNHNS and SASEGT. CDR3 DNA sequence: TGTGCCAGCAGTAGAGCAGGAAACTATGGCTACACCTTC. As protein: CASSRAGNYGYTF.

The chain employs TRBV19 and TRBJ1-1; 8 bases line up with TRBD1. CDR1 and CDR2 (germline): LNHDA, SQIVND (reference sequence). The V segment lost 2 bases and the J segment 3 bases; nucleotides outside the gene matches: 2. The CDR3 has 14 residues. DNA of the CDR3: TGTGCCAGTAGTATACAGACAGGGGACACTGAAGCTTTCTTT. Residues: CASSIQTGDTEAFF.

CDR3 residues: CASSSGTAAYEQYF. CDR3 coding DNA: TGCGCCAGCAGTTCCGGGACAGCGGCCTACGAGCAGTACTTC. The chain is built from TRBV5-1 and TRBJ2-7, with 7 bases identical to TRBD1. The germline V gene encodes CDR1 SGHRS and CDR2 YFSETQ. This CDR3 contains 14 residues. V shed 5 bases and J 2 bases; nucleotides not matched to a gene: 7.

The chain uses TRBV5-1 and TRBJ2-3; 9 bases align to TRBD2. CDR3 length: 14 residues. Germline trimming cut 3 bases from V and 2 bases from J; bases unmatched to any gene: 1. Germline V gene data show CDR1 as SGHRS and CDR2 as YFSETQ. CDR3: CASSSSGITDTQYF. CDR3 in DNA: TGCGCCAGCAGCTCTAGCGGGATCACAGATACGCAGTATTTT.

This chain joins TRBV4-2 and TRBJ1-1; 8 bases agree with TRBD1. The CDR3 loop spans 16 amino acids. Losses at the gene ends were 1 base for V and 3 bases for J; bases not matched to a gene: 7. Germline-derived CDR1 and CDR2 are LGHNA and YNFKEQ. The CDR3 region is CASSQAQGAGDTEAFF. The CDR3 DNA follows: TGTGCCAGCAGCCAAGCGCAGGGGGCAGGAGACACTGAAGCTTTCTTT.

CDR3 DNA: TGTGCCATCAGTAAGAACTCGAACCCATCAAACTATGGCTACACCTTC. Translated: CAISKNSNPSNYGYTF. The rearrangement uses TRBV10-3 and TRBJ1-2; D call uncertain. The CDR3 has 16 amino acids. Germline V gene sequence: CDR1 ENHRY, CDR2 SYGVKD. V was clipped by 5 bases and J by 2 bases, with 18 bases between them.

The gene calls are TRBV7-2 and TRBJ1-2; a weak D match, TRBD1 (6 bases). V dropped 5 bases and J dropped 4 bases, with 11 bases sitting between them. The CDR3 runs to 13 residues. Germline CDR1 and CDR2: SGHTA and FQGNSA. For the CDR3, the DNA is TGTGCCAGCAGCCCGCGGACAGTCTATGGCTACACCTTC. Its translation is CASSPRTVYGYTF.

This sequence joins TRBV19 and TRBJ2-3, with unresolved D. Germline-derived CDR1 and CDR2 are LNHDA and SQIVND (reference sequence). CDR3 length equals 14 residues. The ends were cut back, 4 bases at V and 3 bases at J, with 11 bases in the middle. The CDR3 nucleotides read TGTGCCAGTAGTACGGGCATCTTAACAGATACGCAGTATTTT. It specifies CASSTGILTDTQYF.

V is TRBV28 and J is TRBJ2-7, with D hard to call. The CDR3 contains 14 residues. V was shortened by 6 bases and J by 4 bases, with 16 bases between the two germline ends. Per the germline V gene, CDR1 is MDHEN and CDR2 is SYDVKM. The DNA for the CDR3 is TGTGCCAGCAGCTTACAGCCCTTGGGGTACGAGCAGTACTTC. It is translated as CASSLQPLGYEQYF.

This chain connects TRBV5-1 to TRBJ1-1, with TRBD1 identical over 8 bases. The CDR3 contains 15 residues. CDR1 and CDR2 (germline): SGHRS, YFSETQ. Germline trimming cut 5 bases from V and 7 bases from J; bases unmatched to any gene: 13. The CDR3 region has the DNA TGCGCCAGCAGGTCTGCTGGACAGGGCACGAATGAAGCTTTCTTT. Encoded protein: CASRSAGQGTNEAFF.

CDR3 DNA: TGTGCCAGCAGCGTAGGACCAGGCCATAAAAACATTCAGTACTTC. This sequence encodes CASSVGPGHKNIQYF. The V call is TRBV9, the J call TRBJ2-4, with no clear D. The germline V gene has CDR1 SGDLS and CDR2 YYNGEE. Trimming cost V 0 bases and J 4 bases, with 11 bases left between them. The CDR3 has 15 amino acids.

In this sample, this clone turned up once. The chain couples TRBV28 to TRBJ1-5; D remains unclear. Germline V gives CDR1 MDHEN, CDR2 SYDVKM. Trimming stripped 4 bases from V and 3 bases from J, with 10 bases between. This CDR3 is 14 amino acids long. The CDR3 coding sequence is TGTGCCAGCAGTTCCTTCGGACTCAATCAGCCCCAGCATTTT. Amino acid sequence: CASSSFGLNQPQHF.

The CDR3 coding sequence is TGTGCCAGCTCACCAAGGGCAGAGATCCAAGAGACCCAGTACTTC. The encoded protein is CASSPRAEIQETQYF. The chain employs TRBV18 and TRBJ2-5; D not resolved. This CDR3 region has 15 residues. Trimming removed 2 bases at V and 1 base at J, with 11 bases between. Germline V gene data show CDR1 as KGHSH and CDR2 as LQKENI.

This clone was recorded only once. This sequence joins TRBV27 and TRBJ2-1; possibly TRBD1 or TRBD2 for D (6 bases each). There are 14 residues in the CDR3. V was pared by 2 bases and J by 2 bases, with 7 bases between. Germline V CDR1 and CDR2: MNHEY, SMNVEV (reference sequence). CDR3 residues: CASSLRGPYNEQFF. The CDR3 DNA follows: TGTGCCAGCAGTTTACGGGGGCCCTACAATGAGCAGTTCTTC.

This clone appeared once. The chain carries TRBV23-1 and TRBJ1-4, with 10 bases fitting TRBD1. TRBV23-1 is known as an ORF, though its function is uncertain. V lost 7 bases to trimming and J lost 7 bases; unmatched junction nucleotides: 12. The CDR3 runs to 16 residues. Here the CDR3 DNA reads TGCGCCAGCACTTCAGGGGCCGGGACAGGGGTTGAAAAACTGTTTTTT. Encoded protein: CASTSGAGTGVEKLFF.

This clone has a single count. V and J are TRBV5-6 and TRBJ2-5, with a tentative D call TRBD1 (6 bases). There are 13 residues in the CDR3. CDR1 is SGHDT, CDR2 YYEEEE, per germline. Trimming took 6 bases from V and 2 from J, leaving 11 bases between them. The CDR3 spells CASTADRQETQYF. The CDR3 DNA reads TGTGCCAGCACCGCGGACAGACAAGAGACCCAGTACTTC.

J is TRBJ2-2 and V is TRBV6-6; D gene ambiguous. The germline V and J ends were trimmed by 3 bases and 6 bases, with 5 bases remaining between them. Germline CDR1 is MNHNY and CDR2 is SVGAGI (reference sequence). The CDR3 sequence is 12 residues long. CDR3 amino acids: CASSYPPGELFF. The DNA of the CDR3 is TGTGCCAGCAGTTATCCCCCCGGGGAGCTGTTTTTT.

The chain carries TRBV7-8 and TRBJ2-1; TRBD2 aligns across 15 bases. CDR1 and CDR2 from the germline V gene are SGHVS and FQNEAQ. Unmatched junction bases numbered 5, after V lost 3 bases and J lost 8 bases. The CDR3 spans 16 residues. The CDR3 sequence is CASSFGLAGGPDEQFF. CDR3 DNA: TGTGCCAGCAGCTTCGGACTAGCGGGAGGGCCGGATGAGCAGTTCTTC.

This clone was picked up a small number of times. This chain links TRBV19 with TRBJ1-5; D gene ambiguous. CDR3 length: 14 amino acids. The germline V gene has CDR1 LNHDA and CDR2 SQIVND (reference sequence). V gave up 2 bases and J gave up 2 bases, with 7 bases separating them. The CDR3 sequence: CASSIINGNQPQHF. CDR3 DNA: TGTGCCAGTAGTATAATCAACGGCAATCAGCCCCAGCATTTT.

The gene calls are TRBV19 and TRBJ1-2; TRBD1 agrees at 9 bases. The V gene's germline CDR1 is LNHDA and CDR2 SQIVND (reference sequence). This CDR3 spans 13 amino acids. V lost 9 bases to trimming and J lost 7 bases; unmatched junction nucleotides: 9. The CDR3 DNA reads as TGTGCCAGCGACCCGGACAGGGGAGGTGGCTACACCTTC. This sequence encodes CASDPDRGGGYTF.

This chain connects TRBV10-2 to TRBJ2-7; D might be TRBD2 (6 bases). The CDR3 extends over 16 amino acids. The V end lost 1 base, the J end lost 2 bases, and 15 bases lay between the germline ends. Germline CDR1 and CDR2: WSHSY and SAAADI. CDR3 loop: CASSEWVGTPTYEQYF. The CDR3 coding sequence is TGCGCCAGCAGTGAGTGGGTAGGGACTCCAACCTACGAGCAGTACTTC.

This chain links TRBV27 with TRBJ2-1, with 8 bases matching TRBD2. The CDR3 is 15 amino acids. The V gene end was trimmed by 4 bases and the J gene end by 4 bases; junction bases not matched to a gene: 6. The V gene's germline CDR1 is MNHEY and CDR2 SMNVEV (reference sequence). CDR3 DNA sequence: TGTGCCAGCAGTTGGGGACTAGAGAATTACAATGAGCAGTTCTTC. Translating it yields CASSWGLENYNEQFF.

This clone has a single count. The chain recombines TRBV18 with TRBJ1-5, with D perhaps matching TRBD1 (6 bases). Germline lookup yields CDR1 KGHSH and CDR2 LQKENI. The CDR3 consists of 14 residues. The V gene lost 6 bases and the J gene lost 4 bases, with 13 bases spanning the gap. This CDR3 is CASSPGGINQPQHF. The CDR3 DNA follows: TGTGCCAGCTCCCCCGGGGGCATAAATCAGCCCCAGCATTTT.

The V and J genes are TRBV9 and TRBJ2-3; TRBD1 agrees at 7 bases. The CDR3 is made up of 18 amino acids. The V and J ends lost 2 bases and 0 bases, in that order; junction bases with no gene match: 12. From germline, CDR1 is SGDLS and CDR2 YYNGEE. The CDR3 coding sequence is TGTGCCAGCAGCGTCCGGGGACAGCCGCCCACTAGCACAGATACGCAGTATTTT. Translating gives CASSVRGQPPTSTDTQYF.

This clone was counted only a few times. The rearrangement joins TRBV28 to TRBJ1-3, with TRBD1 as a possible D gene (5 bases). Germline values: CDR1 MDHEN, CDR2 SYDVKM. The CDR3 covers 16 residues. V lost 5 bases and J lost 0, with 14 bases in between. The CDR3 loop is CASSGDLGYSGNTIYF. CDR3 nucleotide sequence: TGTGCCAGCAGTGGGGACCTGGGGTACTCTGGAAACACCATATATTTT.

The gene calls are TRBV30 and TRBJ1-2; no clear D gene. Trimming stripped 2 bases from V and 6 bases from J, with 13 bases between. Germline CDR1 GTSNPN, CDR2 SVGIG (reference sequence). There are 13 residues in the CDR3. The CDR3 region has the DNA TGTGCCTGGAGTTCTGGACGGAGGAATGGCTACACCTTC. It is translated as CAWSSGRRNGYTF.